This T cell receptor beta chain was documented in a study of shared clonotypes between healthy human individuals. For unsorted samples, genomic DNA was extracted from about 95 million PBMCs. V lost 7 bases to trimming and J lost 4 bases; unmatched junction nucleotides: 6. This CDR3 is 14 amino acids long. Germline V gives CDR1 SNHLY, CDR2 FYNNEI. This clone was counted a few times. Deep-level assay runs were performed. Template amounts of 300 to 350 ng DNA, approximately 30,000 T cell genomes, were employed in unsorted PBMC replicate PCRs. Assay used: immunoSEQ multiplex PCR; TCRdb lists only in-frame clones, some missing. This sample has 550,000 to 600,000 clones, with around 76% found just once.

This chain connects TRBV2 to TRBJ2-5; 10 positions agree with TRBD1. This receptor was identified in a woman in her forties in good health. Some clones in this sample may be carry-over from other donors' samples. The sample consisted of PBMCs. The DNA of the CDR3 is TGTGCCAGCAAGACAGGGGGCTCTGTAGAGACCCAGTACTTC. Amino acid sequence: CASKTGGSVETQYF.